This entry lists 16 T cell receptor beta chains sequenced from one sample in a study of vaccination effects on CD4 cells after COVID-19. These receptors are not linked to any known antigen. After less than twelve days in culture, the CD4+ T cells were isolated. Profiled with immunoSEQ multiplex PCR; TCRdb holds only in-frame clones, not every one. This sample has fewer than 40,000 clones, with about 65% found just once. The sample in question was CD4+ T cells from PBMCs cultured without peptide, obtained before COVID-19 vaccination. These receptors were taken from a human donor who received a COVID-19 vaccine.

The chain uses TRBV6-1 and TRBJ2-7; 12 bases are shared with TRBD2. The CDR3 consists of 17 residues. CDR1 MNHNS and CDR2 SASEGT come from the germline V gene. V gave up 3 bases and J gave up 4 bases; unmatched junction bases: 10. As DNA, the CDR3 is TGTGCCAGCAGTGAGTTGGGACTAGCGGGTGGAAAGTACGAGCAGTACTTC. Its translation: CASSELGLAGGKYEQYF.

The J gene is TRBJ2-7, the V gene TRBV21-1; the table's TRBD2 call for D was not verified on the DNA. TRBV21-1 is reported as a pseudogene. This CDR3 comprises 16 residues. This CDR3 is CASSNKGGGPSYEQYF. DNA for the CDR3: TGTGCCAGCAGCAACAAAGGGGGGGGCCCCTCCTACGAGCAGTACTTC.

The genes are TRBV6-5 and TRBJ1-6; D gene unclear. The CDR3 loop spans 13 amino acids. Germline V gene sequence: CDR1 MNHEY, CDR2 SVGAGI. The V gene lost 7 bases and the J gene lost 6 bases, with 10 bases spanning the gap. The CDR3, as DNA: TGTGCCAGCAAGAACAGCGGTAATTCACCCCTCCACTTT. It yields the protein CASKNSGNSPLHF.

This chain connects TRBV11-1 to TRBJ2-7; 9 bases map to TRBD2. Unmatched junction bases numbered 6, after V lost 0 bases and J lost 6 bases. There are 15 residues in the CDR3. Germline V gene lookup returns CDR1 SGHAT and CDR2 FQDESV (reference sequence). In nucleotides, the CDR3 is TGTGCCAGCAGCTTAGCTCTAGCGGGATCTGCCGAGCAGTACTTC. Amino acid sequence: CASSLALAGSAEQYF. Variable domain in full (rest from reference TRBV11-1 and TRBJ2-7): EAEVAQSPRYKITEKSQAVAFWCDPISGHATLYWYRQILGQGPELLVQFQDESVVDDSQLPKDRFSAERLKGVDSTLKIQPAELGDSAMYLCASSLALAGSAEQYFGPGTRLTVT.

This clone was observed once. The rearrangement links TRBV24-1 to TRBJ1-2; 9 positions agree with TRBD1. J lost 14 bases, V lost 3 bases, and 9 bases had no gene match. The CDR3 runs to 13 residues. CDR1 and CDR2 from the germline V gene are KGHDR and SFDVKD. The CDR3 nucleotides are TGTGCCACCAGTGATACCGGGACAGGGCTCGGTACCTTC. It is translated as CATSDTGTGLGTF.

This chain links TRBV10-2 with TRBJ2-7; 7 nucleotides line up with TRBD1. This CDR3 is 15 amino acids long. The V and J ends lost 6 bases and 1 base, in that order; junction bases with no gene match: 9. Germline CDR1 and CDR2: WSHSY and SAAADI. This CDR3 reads CASSPGQALSYEQYF. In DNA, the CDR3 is TGCGCCAGCAGCCCTGGACAGGCGCTATCCTACGAGCAGTACTTC.

This CDR3 is CASSEAGGIVSDEQFF. The CDR3, as DNA: TGTGCCAGCAGTGAAGCTGGGGGAATAGTATCCGATGAGCAGTTCTTC. The rearrangement uses TRBV25-1 and TRBJ2-1, with D perhaps matching TRBD1 or TRBD2 (5 bases each). V lost 2 bases and J 8 bases, leaving 19 bases between the germline ends. CDR1 is MGHDK, CDR2 SYGVNS, per germline. The CDR3 contains 16 residues.

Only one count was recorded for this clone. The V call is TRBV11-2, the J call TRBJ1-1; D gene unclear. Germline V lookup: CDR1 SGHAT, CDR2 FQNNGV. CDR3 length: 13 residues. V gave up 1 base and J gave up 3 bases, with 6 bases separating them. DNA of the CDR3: TGTGCCAGCAGCTTAGGCGTGTACACTGAAGCTTTCTTT. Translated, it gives CASSLGVYTEAFF.

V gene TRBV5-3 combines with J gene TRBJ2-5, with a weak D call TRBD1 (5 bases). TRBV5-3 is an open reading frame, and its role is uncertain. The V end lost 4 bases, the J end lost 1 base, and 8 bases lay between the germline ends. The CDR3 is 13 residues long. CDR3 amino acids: CARSRQSQETQYF. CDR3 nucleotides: TGTGCCAGAAGCCGACAGTCCCAAGAGACCCAGTACTTC.

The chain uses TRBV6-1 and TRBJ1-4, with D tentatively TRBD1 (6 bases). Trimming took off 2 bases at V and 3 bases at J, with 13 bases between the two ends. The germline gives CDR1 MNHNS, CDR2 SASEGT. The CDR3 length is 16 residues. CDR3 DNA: TGTGCCAGCAGTGAATTGGGGGGGCGAGCTAATGAAAAACTGTTTTTT. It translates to CASSELGGRANEKLFF.

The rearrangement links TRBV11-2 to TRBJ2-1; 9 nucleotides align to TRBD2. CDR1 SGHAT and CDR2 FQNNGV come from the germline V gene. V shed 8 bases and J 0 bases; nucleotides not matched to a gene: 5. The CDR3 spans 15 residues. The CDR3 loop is CASGPSGDSYNEQFF. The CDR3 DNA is TGTGCCAGCGGACCTAGCGGGGACTCCTACAATGAGCAGTTCTTC. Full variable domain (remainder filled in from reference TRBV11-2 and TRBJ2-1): EAGVAQSPRYKIIEKRQSVAFWCNPISGHATLYWYQQILGQGPKLLIQFQNNGVVDDSQLPKDRFSAERLKGVDSTLKIQPAKLEDSAVYLCASGPSGDSYNEQFFGPGTRLTVL.

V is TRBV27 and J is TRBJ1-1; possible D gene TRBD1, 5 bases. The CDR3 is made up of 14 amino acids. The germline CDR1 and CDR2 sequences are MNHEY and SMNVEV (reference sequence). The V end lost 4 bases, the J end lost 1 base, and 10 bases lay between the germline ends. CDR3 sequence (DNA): TGTGCCAGCAGTTCAGCCGGGACGAACACTGAAGCTTTCTTT. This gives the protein CASSSAGTNTEAFF.

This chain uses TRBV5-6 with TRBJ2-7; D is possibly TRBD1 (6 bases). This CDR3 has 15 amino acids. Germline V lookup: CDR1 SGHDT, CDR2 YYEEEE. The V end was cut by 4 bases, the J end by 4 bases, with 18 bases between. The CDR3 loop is CASSTTGVTDYEQYF. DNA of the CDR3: TGTGCCAGCAGCACGACAGGAGTTACTGATTACGAGCAGTACTTC.

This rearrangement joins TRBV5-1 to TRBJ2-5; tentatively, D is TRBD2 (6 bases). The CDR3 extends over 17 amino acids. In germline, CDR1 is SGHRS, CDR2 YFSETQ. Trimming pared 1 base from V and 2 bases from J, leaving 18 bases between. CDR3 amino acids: CASSLLGGIGIQETQYF. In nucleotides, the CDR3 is TGCGCCAGCAGCTTGCTCGGCGGGATAGGGATACAAGAGACCCAGTACTTC.

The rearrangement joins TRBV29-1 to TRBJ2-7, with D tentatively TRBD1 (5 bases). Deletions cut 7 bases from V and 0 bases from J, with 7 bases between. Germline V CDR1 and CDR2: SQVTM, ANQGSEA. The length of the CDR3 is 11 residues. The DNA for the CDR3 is TGCAGCGGGGGCAGCTCCTACGAGCAGTACTTC. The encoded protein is CSGGSSYEQYF.

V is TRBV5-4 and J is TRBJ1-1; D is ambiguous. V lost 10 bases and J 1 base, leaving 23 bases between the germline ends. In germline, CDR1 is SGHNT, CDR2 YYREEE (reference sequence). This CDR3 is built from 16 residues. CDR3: CASRPDSGGQNTEAFF. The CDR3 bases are TGTGCCTCAAGACCCGACTCAGGAGGGCAGAACACTGAAGCTTTCTTT.